This T cell receptor (beta chain) came from a study of blood T cell repertoires in COVID-19. Study-level information: Acute-phase and convalescent COVID-19 samples originated in the United States, Italy and Spain. T cells, B-cell-depleted T cells, or PBMCs provided the cDNA or gDNA that served as material.

Germline CDR1 is SQVTM and CDR2 is ANQGSEA. V lost 4 bases, J lost 8 bases, and 10 bases stayed unmatched. The CDR3 is made up of 13 amino acids. This clone appeared a few times. Original analysis: Reference gene primer amplification gave nucleated cell count estimates. The repertoire was sequenced with immunoSEQ multiplex PCR; TCRdb's copy has only in-frame clones and lacks some. D and trimming come from the DNA, and the V and J calls and clone size come from that table. The sample includes 120,000 or so clones, 65% to 90% of them seen just once. Sequencing was performed on peripheral blood. The TCR sequence derives from a woman older than 75 with acute or convalescent COVID-19. The chain uses TRBV29-1 and TRBJ1-2, with TRBD1 matching over 7 bases. The DNA for the CDR3 is TGCAGCGTTGGGTTCGGCCGGGACAGCGGCTACACCTTC. Protein sequence: CSVGFGRDSGYTF. Using reference TRBV29-1 and TRBJ1-2 for the parts outside the CDR3, the full variable domain is SAVISQKPSRDICQRGTSLTIQCQVDSQVTMMFWYRQQPGQSLTLIATANQGSEATYESGFVIDKFPISRPNLTFSTLTVSNMSPEDSSIYLCSVGFGRDSGYTFGSGTRLTVV.